These 11 T cell receptor beta chains were sequenced from one sample in a study of cytomegalovirus exposure and HLA in healthy donors. PCR involved 60 Vbeta and 13 Jbeta primers. The repertoire was sequenced with immunoSEQ multiplex PCR; TCRdb's copy has only in-frame clones and lacks some. The table records around 150,000 clones, less than 85% of them present only once. The material sequenced was PBMCs. The receptors were gathered from a man aged 55 to 70 in good health and CMV-seronegative.

The chain is built from TRBV19 and TRBJ1-3; D is unresolved. Between the trimmed V and J ends, which lost 6 bases and 4 bases, there was a span of 7 bases. The germline V gene encodes CDR1 LNHDA and CDR2 SQIVND (reference sequence). The CDR3 totals 12 residues. CDR3 in DNA: TGTGCCAGTAGGGCCAGGGGAAACACCATATATTTT. Translation gives CASRARGNTIYF.

This clone was counted between two and nine times. This chain joins TRBV14 and TRBJ2-2; D remains ambiguous. V lost 3 bases and J lost 4, with 9 bases in between. CDR3 length equals 14 residues. Looked up from germline, CDR1 is SGHDN and CDR2 is FVKESK. The CDR3 loop reads CASSQWAGTGELFF. The DNA for the CDR3 is TGTGCCAGCAGCCAGTGGGCCGGCACCGGGGAGCTGTTTTTT. Based on the CDR3 plus reference TRBV14 and TRBJ2-2, the full variable domain is EAGVTQFPSHSVIEKGQTVTLRCDPISGHDNLYWYRRVMGKEIKFLLHFVKESKQDESGMPNNRFLAERTGGTYSTLKVQPAELEDSGVYFCASSQWAGTGELFFGEGSRLTVL.

The V gene is TRBV7-9, the J gene TRBJ1-5; possible D gene TRBD1, 6 bases. The ends were cut back, 5 bases at V and 5 bases at J, with 10 bases in the middle. CDR1 is SEHNR, CDR2 FQNEAQ, per germline (reference sequence). The CDR3 extends over 13 amino acids. As DNA, the CDR3 is TGTGCCAGCAGCCGGACAGTAGATCAGCCCCAGCATTTT. Translating it yields CASSRTVDQPQHF.

The rearrangement uses TRBV6-6 and TRBJ1-6; D remains ambiguous. The V end was cut by 6 bases, the J end by 7 bases, with 10 bases between. Germline loops: CDR1 MNHNY, CDR2 SVGAGI (reference sequence). The CDR3 consists of 13 residues. In nucleotides, the CDR3 is TGTGCCAGCAGCCCTGACTCAAATTCACCCCTCCACTTT. Translated: CASSPDSNSPLHF.

This chain links TRBV27 with TRBJ2-1, with 12 positions matching TRBD2. CDR1 MNHEY and CDR2 SMNVEV come from the germline V gene (reference sequence). J was trimmed by 4 bases and V by 1 base; bases with no gene match: 5. CDR3 length: 17 amino acids. For the CDR3, the DNA is TGTGCCAGCAGTTTATTAGCTAGCGGGGGGGATTACAATGAGCAGTTCTTC. It is translated as CASSLLASGGDYNEQFF.

The chain is built from TRBV5-1 and TRBJ2-7, with TRBD1 as a possible D gene (6 bases). This CDR3 is 15 amino acids long. V was pared by 0 bases and J by 0 bases, with 10 bases between. The germline gives CDR1 SGHRS, CDR2 YFSETQ. The DNA of the CDR3 is TGCGCCAGCAGCTTGGCAGGGGAAAGCTCCTACGAGCAGTACTTC. Its protein is CASSLAGESSYEQYF.

This clone was detected a few times. In nucleotides, the CDR3 is TGTGCCAGCAGCTGGCCCGCTTTACTAGCGGGAGTCAATGAGCAGTTCTTC. This encodes CASSWPALLAGVNEQFF. V gene TRBV11-2 combines with J gene TRBJ2-1, with 11 bases fitting TRBD2. V shed 4 bases and J 6 bases; nucleotides not matched to a gene: 11. Germline V gives CDR1 SGHAT, CDR2 FQNNGV. The CDR3 is 17 residues long.

In this sample, this clone turned up a few times. The junction shows a germline mismatch at one end, possibly a read error. The rearrangement uses TRBV7-9 and TRBJ1-1; D is possibly TRBD1 (5 bases). Germline V gives CDR1 SEHNR, CDR2 FQNEAQ (reference sequence). The CDR3 extends over 13 amino acids. The CDR3 sequence is CSSSLEQGAWAFF. The CDR3 DNA sequence: TGTTCCAGCAGCTTAGAGCAGGGCGCTTGGGCTTTCTTT.

The CDR3 DNA follows: TGTGCCAGCAGTGGGACACAGGGGGCCATAAATCAGCCCCAGCATTTT. Translated: CASSGTQGAINQPQHF. The gene calls are TRBV28 and TRBJ1-5, with 9 bases that match TRBD1. This CDR3 is built from 16 residues. Germline V gene sequence: CDR1 MDHEN, CDR2 SYDVKM. With V trimmed by 5 bases and J by 4 bases, 9 bases remained unmatched.

V usage is TRBV30 and J usage is TRBJ2-7, with 9 bases that match TRBD1. V was pared by 3 bases and J by 4 bases, with 7 bases of the junction left unmatched. This CDR3 has 14 residues. CDR1 is GTSNPN, CDR2 SVGIG, per germline (reference sequence). The CDR3 loop is CAWSGTGRWYEQYF. In DNA form, the CDR3 reads TGTGCCTGGAGCGGGACAGGGAGGTGGTACGAGCAGTACTTC.

This clone was counted between two and nine times. Other DNA variants within this sample encode the same CDR3. The rearrangement links TRBV4-3 to TRBJ2-7, with D unresolved. Trimming took 1 base from V and 4 from J, leaving 8 bases between them. Germline CDR1 reads LGHNA; CDR2 reads YSLEER. This CDR3 has 13 amino acids. CDR3 bases: TGCGCCAGCAGCCAAGTTGGCGGATACGAGCAGTACTTC. Translation: CASSQVGGYEQYF.